These T cell receptor beta chains were read from a single sample in a study of identical twins. One entry per CDR3 protein, called by TCRdb with MiXCR from the 5' RACE reads. The profile shows about 250,000 distinct CDR3 sequences, about 7.5% of them singletons. This same sample was also part of a study on yellow fever vaccine responses in identical twins.

The sequenced sample consisted of CD8+ T cells sorted from blood. The receptors were gathered from a woman aged 18-30 years in good health. The CDR3 runs from the conserved cysteine through the conserved F or W. A D gene is named only where the DNA matches it firmly. Only some rows state a clone size, as once, few, many or a class for expanded clones.

>few|TRBJ2-1|.|TRBV27
CASRLGVNEQFF
TGTGCCAGCAGGCTCGGAGTGAATGAGCAGTTCTTC
>.|TRBJ2-1|TRBD2|TRBV7-2
CASSSKGLANNDQFF
TGTGCCAGCAGCTCAAAAGGACTAGCGAACAATGACCAGTTCTTC
>many|TRBJ1-3|.|TRBV20-1
CSAPDSLSGNTIYF
TGCAGTGCCCCGGACAGTCTCTCTGGAAACACCATATATTTT
>many|TRBJ2-3|.|TRBV7-2
CASSLVERLTDTQYF
TGTGCCAGCAGCTTAGTTGAAAGACTCACAGATACGCAGTATTTT
>many|TRBJ2-1|TRBD1|TRBV12-3/TRBV12-4
CASSSTDRDDNEQFF
TGTGCCAGCAGTTCCACGGACAGGGACGACAATGAGCAGTTCTTC
>few|TRBJ2-1|.|TRBV28
CASRTLLGGANEQFF
TGTGCCAGCAGAACCTTGCTAGGGGGGGCAAATGAGCAGTTCTTC
>many|TRBJ2-1|.|TRBV27
CASSLFLPGGTSSYNEQFF
TGTGCCAGCAGTTTATTTTTACCGGGCGGAACTAGCTCCTACAATGAGCAGTTCTTC
>few|TRBJ2-7|.|TRBV28
CASSLTGDNPYEQYF
TGTGCCAGCAGTCTCACCGGGGACAACCCCTACGAGCAGTACTTC
>.|TRBJ2-1|TRBD2|TRBV7-6
CASSEASGATNEQFF
TGTGCCAGCAGCGAAGCTAGCGGGGCGACCAATGAGCAGTTCTTC
>few|TRBJ1-1|TRBD1|TRBV27
CASRPGTGLTEAFF
TGTGCCAGCAGACCAGGGACAGGCCTTACTGAAGCTTTCTTT
>few|TRBJ2-5|TRBD1|TRBV25-1
CASSFLTGPYQETQYF
TGTGCCAGCAGCTTCTTGACAGGGCCTTACCAAGAGACCCAGTACTTC
>.|TRBJ2-1|TRBD2|TRBV15
CATTRLAVSYNEQFF
TGTGCCACCACCAGACTAGCGGTATCCTACAATGAGCAGTTCTTC
>many|TRBJ1-6|.|TRBV7-9
CASSVGRQNNSPLHF
TGTGCCAGCAGCGTAGGACGTCAGAATAATTCACCCCTCCACTTT
>few|TRBJ1-1|.|TRBV6-4
CASSDSGLARGYLNTEAFF
TGTGCCAGCAGTGACTCTGGGTTGGCCAGGGGATACTTGAACACTGAAGCTTTCTTT
>few|TRBJ2-2|TRBD2|TRBV5-1
CASSLGLTSGTGELFF
TGCGCCAGCAGCTTGGGATTAACTAGCGGGACCGGGGAGCTGTTTTTT
>.|TRBJ2-5|TRBD2|TRBV7-8
CASSPGLAGKTQYF
TGTGCCAGCAGCCCAGGACTAGCGGGGAAGACCCAGTACTTC
>few|TRBJ2-3|TRBD1|TRBV7-9
CASSSRDRDTDTQYF
TGTGCCAGCAGCTCCCGGGACAGGGACACAGATACGCAGTATTTT
>few|TRBJ2-1|.|TRBV6-5
CASSYSPTEGWNEQFF
TGTGCCAGCAGTTACTCGCCAACAGAGGGCTGGAATGAGCAGTTCTTC
>many|TRBJ2-1|.|TRBV7-8
CASTLRTNYNEQFF
TGTGCCAGCACCCTGCGGACGAACTACAATGAGCAGTTCTTC
>few|TRBJ2-3|TRBD1|TRBV6-6
CASKHRGTDTQYF
TGTGCCAGCAAGCACAGGGGGACAGATACGCAGTATTTT
>.|TRBJ2-7|TRBD1|TRBV11-1
CASSPKAPGQGAIYEQYF
TGTGCCAGCAGCCCCAAAGCCCCGGGACAGGGGGCGATCTACGAGCAGTACTTC
>many|TRBJ2-5|.|TRBV11-2
CASSLKHGETQYF
TGTGCCAGCAGCTTGAAACATGGGGAGACCCAGTACTTC
>.|TRBJ2-1|.|TRBV2
CASSDWQGLDNEQFF
TGTGCCAGCAGTGATTGGCAGGGGTTGGACAATGAGCAGTTCTTC
>few|TRBJ2-1|.|TRBV2
CASRTLFNEQFF
TGTGCCAGCAGGACCCTGTTCAATGAGCAGTTCTTC
>many|TRBJ2-6|TRBD1|TRBV15
CATSRDEGTAFSGANVLTF
TGTGCCACCAGCAGAGATGAGGGGACAGCGTTCTCTGGGGCCAACGTCCTGACTTTC
>.|TRBJ2-2|.|TRBV20-1
CSAPAPLAANTGELFF
TGCAGTGCTCCCGCCCCTTTAGCGGCGAACACCGGGGAGCTGTTTTTT
>.|TRBJ2-7|.|TRBV13
CASSSKNREQYF
TGTGCCAGCAGCTCCAAGAATCGCGAGCAGTACTTC
>.|TRBJ1-2|.|TRBV12-3/TRBV12-4
CASSLSRLYGYTF
TGTGCCAGCAGTTTATCCCGACTCTATGGCTACACCTTC
>many|TRBJ1-3|.|TRBV13
CASSRAAGLGAGSGNTIYF
TGTGCCAGCAGCCGTGCGGCGGGGCTTGGGGCCGGCTCTGGAAACACCATATATTTT
>.|TRBJ2-1|TRBD2|TRBV7-7
CASSLGTSGTYNEQFF
TGTGCCAGCAGCTTGGGGACTAGCGGTACCTACAATGAGCAGTTCTTC
>.|TRBJ2-5|TRBD2|TRBV3-1
CASSQDSTSVQETQYF
TGTGCCAGCAGCCAAGATAGTACTAGCGTACAAGAGACCCAGTACTTC
>few|TRBJ2-1|TRBD2|TRBV15
CATSVARELGNNEQFF
TGTGCCACCAGTGTTGCGCGGGAGTTGGGGAACAATGAGCAGTTCTTC